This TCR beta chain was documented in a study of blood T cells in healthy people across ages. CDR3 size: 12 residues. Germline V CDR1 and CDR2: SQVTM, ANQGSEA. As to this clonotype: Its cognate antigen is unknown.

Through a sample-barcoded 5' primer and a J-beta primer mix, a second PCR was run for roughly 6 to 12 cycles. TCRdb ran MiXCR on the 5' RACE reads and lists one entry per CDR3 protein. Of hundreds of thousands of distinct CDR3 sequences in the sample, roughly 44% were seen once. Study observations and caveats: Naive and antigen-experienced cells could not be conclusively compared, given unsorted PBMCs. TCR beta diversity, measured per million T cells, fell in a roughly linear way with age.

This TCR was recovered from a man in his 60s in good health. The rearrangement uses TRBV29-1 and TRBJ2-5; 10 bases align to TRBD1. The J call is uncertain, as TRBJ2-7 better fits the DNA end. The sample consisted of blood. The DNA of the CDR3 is TGCAGCGGGGGACAGGGGCTAGGCGAGCAGTACTTC. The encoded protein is CSGGQGLGEQYF.